The 3 T cell receptor beta chains given below trace back to one sample, sequenced in a study of T-cell reconstitution after alpha-beta-depleted transplantation in children. The TCRbeta library incorporated unique molecular identifiers. TCRdb processed the PCR reads anew with MiXCR; each CDR3 protein has one entry. The profile covers about 980,000 distinct CDR3 sequences, with around 30% appearing a single time and around 30% taken by the ten largest. The sequencing used PBMCs, mostly from graft donor cells, collected 360 days after TCRalphabeta/CD19-depleted stem cell transplant. The receptors come from a boy in the first two years of life who had a stem cell transplant for SCID, so the T cells may come from the graft donor.

The V call is TRBV15, the J call TRBJ1-1; TRBD1 matches 10 bases. J gave up 4 bases and V 2 bases, and 7 bases lay outside the gene matches. The CDR3 consists of 16 residues. CDR1 LNHNV and CDR2 YYDKDF come from the germline V gene (reference sequence). This CDR3 reads CATSRSRTGGLTEAFF. The CDR3 nucleotides read TGTGCCACCAGCAGATCCAGGACAGGGGGTCTCACTGAAGCTTTCTTT.

This clonotype has only a few counts. The chain carries TRBV6-1 and TRBJ1-4; no clear D gene. The V end was cut by 6 bases, the J end by 3 bases, with 11 bases between. The CDR3 length is 14 residues. Germline values: CDR1 MNHNS, CDR2 SASEGT. The DNA for the CDR3 is TGTGCCAGCAGCAACGTCCGGGCTAATGAAAAACTGTTTTTT. It codes for CASSNVRANEKLFF.

There are a few counts of this clonotype. The genes are TRBV4-3 and TRBJ2-1, with D unclear. There are 16 residues in the CDR3. V lost 0 bases and J lost 3, with 12 bases in between. Germline CDR1 and CDR2: LGHNA and YSLEER. This chain's CDR3 is CASSQEISLIYNEQFF. CDR3 bases: TGCGCCAGCAGCCAAGAGATTAGCCTGATCTACAATGAGCAGTTCTTC.